This record concerns one T cell receptor beta chain sequence. The CDR3 length is 14 residues. CDR1 is WNHNN, CDR2 SYGVQD, per germline (reference sequence). Trimming left V 0 bases short and J 4 bases short, with 6 bases between. This entry belongs to a study of control samples from healthy donors and cancer patients. Profiled with immunoSEQ multiplex PCR; TCRdb holds only in-frame clones, not every one. The sample contains tens of thousands of clones, roughly 90% of which appear only once. V and J are TRBV10-1 and TRBJ1-4; D is ambiguous. Sequences were obtained from PBMCs. The TCR originated in a man aged 55 to 70 with colorectal cancer. CDR3 nucleotides: TGCGCCAGCAGTGAGTCGAGCAGTAATGAAAAACTGTTTTTT. It yields the protein CASSESSSNEKLFF.